One sample yielded the 22 T cell receptor beta chains listed below, sequenced in a study of response to subunit inactivated influenza vaccine. MiXCR was run by TCRdb on the RT-PCR reads, yielding one entry per CDR3 protein. The sample records about 540,000 distinct CDR3 sequences, under 25% being singletons. These sequences were also reported in another study, on T cells expressing NK-cell markers. That work contributes: Beta-chain TCR cDNA was generated via 5'RACE template switching with UMIs.

This specimen consisted of CD4+ T cells sorted from PBMCs, obtained less than 13 days after vaccination. The receptors shown here come from a man over 45 who received an inactivated influenza vaccine.

The CDR3 region is CASSDAGRYNEQFF. The CDR3 nucleotides are TGTGCCAGCAGTGACGCGGGCCGGTACAATGAGCAGTTCTTC. The chain carries TRBV25-1 and TRBJ2-1, with D possibly matching TRBD2 (5 bases). V was trimmed by 3 bases and J by 4 bases, leaving 10 bases between them. The CDR3 covers 14 residues. CDR1 and CDR2 from the germline V gene are MGHDK and SYGVNS.

This clonotype occurred a few times. The chain employs TRBV20-1 and TRBJ2-7; D gene unclear. This CDR3 spans 13 amino acids. V was shortened by 2 bases and J by 2 bases, with 10 bases between the two germline ends. Germline values: CDR1 DFQATT, CDR2 SNEGSKA (reference sequence). The CDR3 is CSARQAMAYEQYF. The CDR3 nucleotides are TGCAGTGCTAGACAGGCTATGGCCTACGAGCAGTACTTC.

This clonotype was seen a handful of times. J is TRBJ2-1 and V is TRBV5-8, with D tentatively TRBD1 (5 bases). V gave up 3 bases and J gave up 0 bases, with 10 bases separating them. The germline gives CDR1 SGHTS, CDR2 YDEGEE. The CDR3 extends over 15 amino acids. This CDR3 reads CASSYQGYSYNEQFF. The CDR3 DNA reads as TGTGCCAGCAGCTATCAGGGCTACTCCTACAATGAGCAGTTCTTC.

This clonotype was observed a handful of times. The chain carries TRBV4-2 and TRBJ1-4; 8 bases line up with TRBD1. Germline V CDR1 and CDR2: LGHNA, YNFKEQ. The CDR3 consists of 15 residues. Trimming took 0 bases from V and 7 from J; bases not matched to a gene: 4. The CDR3 here is CASSQDRTGTEKLFF. The CDR3, as DNA: TGTGCCAGCAGCCAAGATCGGACAGGGACTGAAAAACTGTTTTTT.

This clonotype has a handful of counts. The V and J genes are TRBV20-1 and TRBJ2-7, with D possibly matching TRBD1 (6 bases). This CDR3 is built from 12 residues. Germline CDR1 is DFQATT and CDR2 is SNEGSKA (reference sequence). Trimming cost V 5 bases and J 7 bases, with 15 bases left between them. For the CDR3, the DNA is TGCAGTGCTTGGACAGCCAAGTGGGAGCAGTACTTC. Residues: CSAWTAKWEQYF.

V is TRBV28 and J is TRBJ2-2; 10 bases line up with TRBD2. Losses at the gene ends were 6 bases for V and 1 base for J; bases not matched to a gene: 5. This CDR3 has 16 residues. Germline-derived CDR1 and CDR2 are MDHEN and SYDVKM. The CDR3 reads CASRSPSGGNTGELFF. The CDR3 coding sequence is TGTGCCAGCAGGTCCCCTAGCGGGGGGAACACCGGGGAGCTGTTTTTT.

This clonotype appeared a few times. V and J are TRBV7-2 and TRBJ2-2, with a weak D call TRBD1 (6 bases). The CDR3 runs to 14 residues. Germline loops: CDR1 SGHTA, CDR2 FQGNSA. The V end lost 5 bases, the J end lost 7 bases, and 14 bases lay between the germline ends. The CDR3 DNA reads TGTGCCAGCAGCCCAAACAGGGCCAACGGGGAGCTGTTTTTT. Protein: CASSPNRANGELFF.

J is TRBJ2-2 and V is TRBV28; possibly TRBD1 for D (7 bases). Germline lookup yields CDR1 MDHEN and CDR2 SYDVKM. The V end lost 0 bases, the J end lost 7 bases, and 12 bases lay between the germline ends. The CDR3 is 15 residues long. CDR3 residues: CASSLWAGGIGELFF. Here the CDR3 DNA reads TGTGCCAGCAGTTTATGGGCAGGGGGGATCGGGGAGCTGTTTTTT. The variable domain in full, with the rest retrieved from reference TRBV28 and TRBJ2-2, is DVKVTQSSRYLVKRTGEKVFLECVQDMDHENMFWYRQDPGLGLRLIYFSYDVKMKEKGDIPEGYSVSREKKERFSLILESASTNQTSMYLCASSLWAGGIGELFFGEGSRLTVL.

The CDR3 nucleotides are TGTGCCAGCAGCCAACTGGGGCGCTCCTACGAGCAGTACTTC. This encodes CASSQLGRSYEQYF. The chain links TRBV3-1 to TRBJ2-7; D might be TRBD1 (5 bases). Deletions cut 2 bases from V and 0 bases from J, with 8 bases between. CDR3 length equals 14 residues. CDR1 LGHDT and CDR2 YNNKEL come from the germline V gene (reference sequence).

This clonotype showed up many times. The rearrangement links TRBV2 to TRBJ2-7; D is ambiguous. The germline V gene encodes CDR1 SNHLY and CDR2 FYNNEI. The CDR3 is made up of 12 amino acids. Trimming cost V 7 bases and J 0 bases, with 7 bases left between them. In DNA, the CDR3 is TGTGCCAGCACCGATTCCTCCTACGAGCAGTACTTC. Protein sequence: CASTDSSYEQYF.

Only a few counts were recorded for this clonotype. The rearrangement uses TRBV7-2 and TRBJ2-1, with 12 positions matching TRBD2. CDR1 and CDR2 from the germline V gene are SGHTA and FQGNSA. The CDR3 is 15 amino acids. V shed 3 bases, J shed 5 bases, and the junction held 2 bases outside the gene matches. The CDR3 here is CASSLTSGRNNEQFF. For the CDR3, the DNA is TGTGCCAGCAGCTTGACTAGCGGGAGAAACAATGAGCAGTTCTTC. The full variable domain, rest sourced from reference TRBV7-2 and TRBJ2-1, is GAGVSQSPSNKVTEKGKDVELRCDPISGHTALYWYRQSLGQGLEFLIYFQGNSAPDKSGLPSDRFSAERTGGSVSTLTIQRTQQEDSAVYLCASSLTSGRNNEQFFGPGTRLTVL.

This clonotype was observed a handful of times. This sequence joins TRBV6-5 and TRBJ2-5; 8 nucleotides match TRBD2. Unmatched junction bases numbered 2, after V lost 2 bases and J lost 0 bases. Germline CDR1 reads MNHEY; CDR2 reads SVGAGI. The CDR3 consists of 15 residues. CDR3 amino acids: CASSYGGLDQETQYF. The CDR3 bases are TGTGCCAGCAGTTACGGGGGACTAGACCAAGAGACCCAGTACTTC.

The sample holds a few counts of this clonotype. The chain combines TRBV6-1 with TRBJ1-5; maybe TRBD1 (6 bases). The CDR3 covers 15 residues. Germline V lookup: CDR1 MNHNS, CDR2 SASEGT. Trimming cost V 6 bases and J 4 bases, with 16 bases left between them. CDR3 amino acids: CASRLGQLTNQPQHF. The DNA for the CDR3 is TGTGCCAGCAGGCTCGGACAGCTTACAAATCAGCCCCAGCATTTT.

Note on this clonotype: An end of the junction differs from the germline gene, which may be a read error. The CDR3 DNA is TGTGCCAGCAGTGAAAGGTCTTTCCCCCGTCGAGACTTC. Translated: CASSERSFPRRDF. The chain carries TRBV6-1 and TRBJ2-1, with D uncertain. CDR1 and CDR2 from the germline V gene are MNHNS and SASEGT. The CDR3 consists of 13 residues.

This clonotype was seen a few times. The chain uses TRBV25-1 and TRBJ2-1, with 11 nucleotides matching TRBD1. The CDR3 has 15 amino acids. V shed 7 bases, J shed 4 bases, and the junction held 6 bases outside the gene matches. The V gene's germline CDR1 is MGHDK and CDR2 SYGVNS. The CDR3 DNA follows: TGTGCCAGCACCGGAGGACAGGGGGCGTACAATGAGCAGTTCTTC. Its translation is CASTGGQGAYNEQFF.

The chain has TRBV20-1 and TRBJ1-2, with 7 nucleotides matching TRBD1. Germline lookup yields CDR1 DFQATT and CDR2 SNEGSKA (reference sequence). The CDR3 has 11 residues. Losses at the gene ends were 5 bases for V and 3 bases for J; bases not matched to a gene: 0. The CDR3 sequence: CSAGTDYGYTF. For the CDR3, the DNA is TGCAGTGCTGGGACAGACTATGGCTACACCTTC.

The CDR3 protein is CASSLTTSGGDTQYF. The CDR3 region has the DNA TGCGCCAGCAGCCTCACGACTAGCGGGGGGGATACGCAGTATTTT. The rearrangement uses TRBV5-1 and TRBJ2-3, with TRBD2 matching 13 bases. V lost 4 bases to trimming and J lost 6 bases; unmatched junction nucleotides: 5. Looked up from germline, CDR1 is SGHRS and CDR2 is YFSETQ. The CDR3 runs to 15 residues.

This rearrangement joins TRBV12-3 or TRBV12-4 to TRBJ1-1, with D tentatively TRBD1 (6 bases). Trimming took 3 bases from V and 5 from J, leaving 13 bases between them. The CDR3 is 14 amino acids. The CDR3 loop reads CASSFRQGTTEAFF. DNA of the CDR3: TGTGCCAGCAGTTTCCGGCAGGGGACGACTGAAGCTTTCTTT.

The table lists this clonotype with many counts. Mismatch with germline at one junction end may stem from a read error. The CDR3 region has the DNA TGTGCCAGCAGTGAATGGGAGAAGGGGCCAAATTTT. Translation gives CASSEWEKGPNF. This chain connects TRBV25-1 to TRBJ2-3; D may correspond to TRBD1 or TRBD2 (5 bases each). The CDR3 spans 12 residues. CDR1 is MGHDK and CDR2 is SYGVNS in the germline V gene.

This clonotype was observed many times. The rearrangement uses TRBV5-1 and TRBJ2-3; D is uncertain. CDR1 and CDR2 from the germline V gene are SGHRS and YFSETQ. Trimming left V 4 bases short and J 2 bases short, with 14 bases between. This CDR3 contains 15 residues. CDR3 bases: TGCGCCAGCAGCCCCGAGGCCCAACCCACAGATACGCAGTATTTT. Translation: CASSPEAQPTDTQYF.

This clonotype was detected a few times. The chain carries TRBV2 and TRBJ2-3; D is possibly TRBD1 (5 bases). Germline CDR1 SNHLY, CDR2 FYNNEI. Trimming left V 3 bases short and J 3 bases short, with 16 bases between. The CDR3 length is 16 residues. The CDR3 loop is CASSDTTTARTDTQYF. In DNA, the CDR3 is TGTGCCAGCAGTGATACTACGACAGCAAGAACAGATACGCAGTATTTT.

This clonotype was seen more than once but under ten times. The chain employs TRBV5-1 and TRBJ1-1; weak D call: TRBD1 (5 bases). The germline CDR1 and CDR2 sequences are SGHRS and YFSETQ. This CDR3 has 16 amino acids. Trimming pared 5 bases from V and 4 bases from J, leaving 21 bases between. This CDR3 reads CASSYALGDLPTEAFF. The CDR3 bases are TGCGCCAGCAGTTACGCCTTGGGGGACTTACCCACTGAAGCTTTCTTT.